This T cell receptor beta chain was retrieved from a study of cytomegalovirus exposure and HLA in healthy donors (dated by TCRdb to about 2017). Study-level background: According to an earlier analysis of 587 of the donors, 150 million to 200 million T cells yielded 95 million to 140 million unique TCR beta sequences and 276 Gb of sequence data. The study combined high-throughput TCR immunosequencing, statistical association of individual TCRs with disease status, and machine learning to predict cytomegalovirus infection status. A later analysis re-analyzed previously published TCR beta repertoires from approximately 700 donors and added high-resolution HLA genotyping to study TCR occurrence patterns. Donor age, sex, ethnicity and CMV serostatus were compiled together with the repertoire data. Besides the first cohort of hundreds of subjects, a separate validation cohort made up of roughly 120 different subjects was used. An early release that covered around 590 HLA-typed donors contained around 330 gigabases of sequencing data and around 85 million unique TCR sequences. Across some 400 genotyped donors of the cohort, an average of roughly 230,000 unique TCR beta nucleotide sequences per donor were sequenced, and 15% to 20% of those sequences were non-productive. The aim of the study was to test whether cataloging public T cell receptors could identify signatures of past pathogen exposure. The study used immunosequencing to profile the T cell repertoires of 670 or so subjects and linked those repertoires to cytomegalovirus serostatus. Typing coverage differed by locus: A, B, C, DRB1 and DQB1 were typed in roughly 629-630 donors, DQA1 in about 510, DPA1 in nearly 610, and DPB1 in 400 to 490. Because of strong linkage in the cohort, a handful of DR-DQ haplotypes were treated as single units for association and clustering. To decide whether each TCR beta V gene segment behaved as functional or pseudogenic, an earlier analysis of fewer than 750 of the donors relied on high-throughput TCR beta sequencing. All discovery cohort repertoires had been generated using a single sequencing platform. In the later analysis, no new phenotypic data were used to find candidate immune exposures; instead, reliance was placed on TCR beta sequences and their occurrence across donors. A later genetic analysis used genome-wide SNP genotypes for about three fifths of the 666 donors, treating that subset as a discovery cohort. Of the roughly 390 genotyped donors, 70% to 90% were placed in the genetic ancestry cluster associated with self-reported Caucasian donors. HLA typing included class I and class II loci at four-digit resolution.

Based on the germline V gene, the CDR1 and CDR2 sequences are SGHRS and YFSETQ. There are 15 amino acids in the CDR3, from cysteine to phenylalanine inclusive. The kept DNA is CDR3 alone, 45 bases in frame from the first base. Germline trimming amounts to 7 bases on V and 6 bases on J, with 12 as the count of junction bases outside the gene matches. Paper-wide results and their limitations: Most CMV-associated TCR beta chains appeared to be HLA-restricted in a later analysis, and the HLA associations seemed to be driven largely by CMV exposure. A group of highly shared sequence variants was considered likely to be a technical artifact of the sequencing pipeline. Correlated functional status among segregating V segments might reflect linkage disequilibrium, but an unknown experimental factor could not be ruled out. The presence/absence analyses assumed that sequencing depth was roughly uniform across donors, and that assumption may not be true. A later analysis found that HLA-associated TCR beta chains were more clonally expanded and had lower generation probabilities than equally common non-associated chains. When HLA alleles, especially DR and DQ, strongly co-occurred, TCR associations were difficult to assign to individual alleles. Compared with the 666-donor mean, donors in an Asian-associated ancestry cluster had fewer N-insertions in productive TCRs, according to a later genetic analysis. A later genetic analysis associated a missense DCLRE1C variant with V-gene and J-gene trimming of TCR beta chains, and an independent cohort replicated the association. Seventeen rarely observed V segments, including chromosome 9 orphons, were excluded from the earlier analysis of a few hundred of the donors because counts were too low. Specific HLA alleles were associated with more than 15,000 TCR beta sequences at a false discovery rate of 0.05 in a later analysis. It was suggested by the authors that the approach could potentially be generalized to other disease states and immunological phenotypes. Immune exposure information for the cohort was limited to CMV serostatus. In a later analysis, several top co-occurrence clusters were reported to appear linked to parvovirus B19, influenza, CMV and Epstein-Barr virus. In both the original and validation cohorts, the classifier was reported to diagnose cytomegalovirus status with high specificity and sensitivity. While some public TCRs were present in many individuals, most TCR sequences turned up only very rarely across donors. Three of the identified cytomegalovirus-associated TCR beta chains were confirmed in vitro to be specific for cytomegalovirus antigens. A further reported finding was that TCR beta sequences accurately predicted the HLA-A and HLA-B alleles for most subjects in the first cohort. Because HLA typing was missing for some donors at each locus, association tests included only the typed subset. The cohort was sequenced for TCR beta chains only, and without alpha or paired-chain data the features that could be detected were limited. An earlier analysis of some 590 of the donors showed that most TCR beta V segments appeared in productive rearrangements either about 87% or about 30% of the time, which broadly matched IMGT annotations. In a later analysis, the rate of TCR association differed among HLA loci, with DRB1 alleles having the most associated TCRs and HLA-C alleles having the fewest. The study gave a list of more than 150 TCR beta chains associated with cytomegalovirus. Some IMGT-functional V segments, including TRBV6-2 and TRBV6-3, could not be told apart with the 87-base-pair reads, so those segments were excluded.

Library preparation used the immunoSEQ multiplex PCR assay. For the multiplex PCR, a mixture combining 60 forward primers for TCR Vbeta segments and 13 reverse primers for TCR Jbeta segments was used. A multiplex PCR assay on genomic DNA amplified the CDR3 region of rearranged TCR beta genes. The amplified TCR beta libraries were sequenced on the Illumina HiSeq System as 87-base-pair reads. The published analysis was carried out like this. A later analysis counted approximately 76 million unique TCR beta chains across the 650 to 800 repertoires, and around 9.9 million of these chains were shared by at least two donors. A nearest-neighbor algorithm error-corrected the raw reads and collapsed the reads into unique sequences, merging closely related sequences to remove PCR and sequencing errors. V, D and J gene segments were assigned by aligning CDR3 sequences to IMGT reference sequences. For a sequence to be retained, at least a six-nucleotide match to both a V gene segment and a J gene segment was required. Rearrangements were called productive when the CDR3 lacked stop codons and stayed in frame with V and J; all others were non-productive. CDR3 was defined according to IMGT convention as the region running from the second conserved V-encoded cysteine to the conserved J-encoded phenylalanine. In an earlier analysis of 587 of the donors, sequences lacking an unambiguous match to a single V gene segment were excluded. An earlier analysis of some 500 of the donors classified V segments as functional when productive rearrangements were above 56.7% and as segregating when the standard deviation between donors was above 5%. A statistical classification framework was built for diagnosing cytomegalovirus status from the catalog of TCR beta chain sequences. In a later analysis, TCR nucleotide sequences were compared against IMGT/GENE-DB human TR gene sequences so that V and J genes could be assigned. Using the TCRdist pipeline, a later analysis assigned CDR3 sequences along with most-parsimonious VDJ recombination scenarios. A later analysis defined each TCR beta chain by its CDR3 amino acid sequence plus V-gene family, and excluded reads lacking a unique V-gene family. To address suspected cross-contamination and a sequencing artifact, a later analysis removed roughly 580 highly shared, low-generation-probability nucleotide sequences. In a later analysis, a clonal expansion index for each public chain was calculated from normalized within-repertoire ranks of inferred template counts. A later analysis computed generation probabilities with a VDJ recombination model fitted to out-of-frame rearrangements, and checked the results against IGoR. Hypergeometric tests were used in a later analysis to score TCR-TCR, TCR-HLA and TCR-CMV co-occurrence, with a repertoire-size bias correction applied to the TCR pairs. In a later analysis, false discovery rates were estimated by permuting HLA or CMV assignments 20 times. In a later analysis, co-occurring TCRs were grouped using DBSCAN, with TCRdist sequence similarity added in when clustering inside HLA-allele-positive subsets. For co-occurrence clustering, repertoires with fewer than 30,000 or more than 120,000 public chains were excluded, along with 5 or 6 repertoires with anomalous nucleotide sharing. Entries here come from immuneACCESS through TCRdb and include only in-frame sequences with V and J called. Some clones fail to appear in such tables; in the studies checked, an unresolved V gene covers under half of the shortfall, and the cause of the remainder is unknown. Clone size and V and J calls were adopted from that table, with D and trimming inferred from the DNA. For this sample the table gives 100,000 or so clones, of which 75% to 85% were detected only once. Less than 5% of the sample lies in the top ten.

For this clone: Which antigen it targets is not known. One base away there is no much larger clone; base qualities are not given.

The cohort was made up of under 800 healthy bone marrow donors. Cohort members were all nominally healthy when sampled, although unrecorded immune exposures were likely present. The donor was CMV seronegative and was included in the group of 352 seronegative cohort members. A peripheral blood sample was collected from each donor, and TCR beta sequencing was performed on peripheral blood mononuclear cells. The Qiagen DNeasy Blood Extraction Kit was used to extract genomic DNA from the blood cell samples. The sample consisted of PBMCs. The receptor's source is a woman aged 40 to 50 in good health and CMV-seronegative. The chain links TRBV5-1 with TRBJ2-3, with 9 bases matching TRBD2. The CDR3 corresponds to CASSSGETQLDTQYF. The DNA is TGCGCCAGCTCTAGCGGGGAGACACAGCTTGATACGCAGTATTTT.